The source of this T cell receptor (beta chain) is a study of T-cell memory formation after mild COVID-19. TCRdb recomputed calls from the 5' RACE reads with MiXCR, one row per CDR3 protein. Among fewer than 90,000 distinct CDR3 sequences, 9.5% to 15% were seen once, and the ten largest hold 35% to 50%. The CDR3 length is 13 residues. In germline, CDR1 is MNHEY, CDR2 SVGEGT. Trimming took off 8 bases at V and 0 bases at J, with 11 bases between the two ends. V usage is TRBV6-2 or TRBV6-3 and J usage is TRBJ2-7; D is perhaps TRBD1 (6 bases). Input material: PBMCs or a T cell subset sorted from them (not recorded which). The source is a man younger than 35 who had mild COVID-19 (a few samples of this study predate the infection). Cell type and time point are not known. CDR3 residues: CASSGTYSYEQYF. The CDR3, as DNA: TGTGCCAGCTCGGGGACATACTCCTACGAGCAGTACTTC.